The 10 T cell receptor beta chains listed next were all sequenced from one sample in a study of monozygotic twins with inflammatory bowel disease. TCRdb reprocessed the 5' RACE reads, keeping one entry per CDR3 protein, no DNA. The table lists over 150,000 distinct CDR3 sequences, with 2% to 2.5% in the top ten. Specimen: blood. These receptors came from a human donor with ulcerative colitis or Crohn's disease, or a healthy co-twin of an affected twin (not recorded which).

V gene TRBV5-1 combines with J gene TRBJ2-3; there is no DNA to check the TCRdb D call of TRBD2. This CDR3 is 17 amino acids long. Germline V gene data show CDR1 as SGHRS and CDR2 as YFSETQ. The CDR3 sequence is CASSLSASGSSTDTQYF.

The chain combines TRBV6-1 with TRBJ1-6. CDR3 length: 15 amino acids. CDR1 and CDR2 from the germline V gene are MNHNS and SASEGT. The CDR3 is CASSIPSSYNSPLHF.

The V gene is TRBV5-4, the J gene TRBJ2-3; TCRdb indicates TRBD2, and absent DNA this call remains unverified. The CDR3 spans 16 residues. Germline V gene data show CDR1 as SGHNT and CDR2 as YYREEE (reference sequence). The CDR3 region is CASSLGTSRSTDTQYF.

V usage is TRBV5-1 and J usage is TRBJ2-7. The CDR3 runs 15 residues. Germline CDR1 is SGHRS and CDR2 is YFSETQ. The CDR3 reads CASSLRRWSSYEQYF.

The rearrangement uses TRBV2 and TRBJ1-2; TCRdb proposes TRBD1, but this gene call is untestable without DNA. The germline V gene encodes CDR1 SNHLY and CDR2 FYNNEI. CDR3 length: 15 amino acids. The CDR3 is CASSAARTHFYGYTF.

The chain is built from TRBV7-2 and TRBJ1-1; TCRdb reports TRBD1, a call that lacks DNA to check it against. The CDR3 totals 12 residues. Germline V CDR1 and CDR2: SGHTA, FQGNSA. The chain's CDR3 is CASSPGTDEAFF.

The CDR3 here is CASSFDGSYEQYF. This rearrangement joins TRBV5-6 to TRBJ2-7. The CDR3 runs to 13 residues. CDR1 is SGHDT and CDR2 is YYEEEE in the germline V gene.

The chain recombines TRBV7-2 with TRBJ2-7. This CDR3 is 13 amino acids long. Germline CDR1 reads SGHTA; CDR2 reads FQGNSA. The CDR3 spells CASSLAGAYEQYF.

The chain has TRBV18 and TRBJ1-1; TCRdb picks TRBD1, but there is no DNA to check that call. Germline V lookup: CDR1 KGHSH, CDR2 LQKENI. The CDR3 length is 14 residues. Here the CDR3 reads CASSPQGTHTEAFF. The full variable domain, in which reference TRBV18 and TRBJ1-1 provide the parts outside the CDR3, is NAGVMQNPRHLVRRRGQEARLRCSPMKGHSHVYWYRQLPEEGLKFMVYLQKENIIDESGMPKERFSAEFPKEGPSILRIQQVVRGDSAAYFCASSPQGTHTEAFFGQGTRLTVV.

The chain recombines TRBV19 with TRBJ1-1; checking the TCRdb D call of TRBD1 is not possible without DNA. Germline V gives CDR1 LNHDA, CDR2 SQIVND (reference sequence). The CDR3 is made up of 11 amino acids. The CDR3: CASSWGAEAFF.